A selection of T cell receptor beta chains follows, all from one sample in a study of OX40 agonist ivuxolimab in advanced cancers. The protocol was immunoSEQ multiplex PCR, while the TCRdb copy is restricted to in-frame clones and leaves out a portion. The repertoire holds around 100,000 clones, with 90% as singletons. Material: CD4+ or CD8+ T cells sorted from blood, obtained in a trial of the OX40 agonist ivuxolimab. These receptors all stem from an adult with an advanced solid tumor such as melanoma, head and neck, liver or kidney cancer. The conserved cysteine and the conserved F or W are not part of the CDR3 here.

v_call cdr3_aa
TRBV19 ASNRDSGLAGGRRNTGELF
TRBV5-1 ASGHRGVESPGTQY
TRBV19 ASSLLPGQPNTGELF
TRBV2 ASSEPTPPEQY
TRBV5-4 ASSLFSGVVKTQY
TRBV10-1 ASSDLVSTGELF
TRBV19 ASHTRNTGELF
TRBV19 ASSVNSAKNIQY
TRBV6-6 ASSYTGTGNTEAF
TRBV11-2 ASSPTDRGVPGELF
TRBV9 ASSVKGSYNEQF
TRBV10-3 AISESSGRKGNSNQPQH
TRBV7-9 ASSGLSPSLNYGYT
TRBV2 ASRGRTGNTEAF